What follows describes a single TCR beta chain. The sample is drawn from a study of blood T cell repertoires in COVID-19. The data were produced by immunoSEQ multiplex PCR, yet TCRdb's version contains in-frame clones alone and is incomplete. The table records about 220,000 clones, about 83% of them present only once. The J segment lost 13 bases and the V segment lost 6 bases, leaving 13 bases of the junction unmatched. CDR1 MNHEY and CDR2 SVGAGI come from the germline V gene. This CDR3 is 14 amino acids long. Residents of about two dozen US areas, aged about 18 to 95 years, made up the participants. Exposed study participants had met a COVID-19 case within 2 weeks before entry.

This clonotype was sampled from a woman in her forties or fifties who had been exposed to COVID-19. Material: PBMCs or T cells enriched from blood (not recorded which). The J gene is TRBJ2-5, the V gene TRBV6-5, with 11 bases lining up with TRBD1. The CDR3 loop reads CASSAGTGGGLRYF. CDR3 DNA sequence: TGTGCCAGCAGCGCCGGGACAGGGGGAGGCCTACGGTACTTC.